Following are 8 T cell receptor beta chains from one sample sequenced in a study of cytomegalovirus exposure and HLA in healthy donors. The study ran its PCR with 60 Vbeta and 13 Jbeta primers. Sequencing was performed with immunoSEQ multiplex PCR; in TCRdb, only in-frame clones are kept and a portion is missing. Among tens of thousands of clones listed, roughly a tenth were seen once. The source material was PBMCs. The receptor source for this set is a man between 60 and 75 years old in good health and CMV-seropositive.

The chain couples TRBV6-4 to TRBJ2-5; 15 nucleotides align to TRBD2. With 9 bases clipped from V and 4 bases from J, the junction kept 3 bases outside the gene matches. CDR1 and CDR2 from the germline V gene are MRHNA and SNTAGT. This CDR3 region has 14 residues. CDR3 protein: CASKGLAGGETQYF. CDR3 sequence (DNA): TGTGCCAGTAAGGGACTAGCGGGGGGAGAGACCCAGTACTTC.

There are a few counts of this clone. V and J are TRBV19 and TRBJ2-2; no firm D call. The length of the CDR3 is 14 residues. V dropped 6 bases and J dropped 2 bases, with 10 bases sitting between them. Germline V gene lookup returns CDR1 LNHDA and CDR2 SQIVND (reference sequence). CDR3 nucleotide sequence: TGTGCCAGTAGGGCAGGATCAAACACCGGGGAGCTGTTTTTT. This gives the protein CASRAGSNTGELFF.

The rearrangement joins TRBV7-9 to TRBJ2-5; TRBD2 agrees at 15 bases. Germline V gene sequence: CDR1 SEHNR, CDR2 FQNEAQ (reference sequence). V was pared by 0 bases and J by 5 bases, with 4 bases of the junction left unmatched. This CDR3 comprises 17 residues. The CDR3: CASSLAGTSGGPETQYF. CDR3 in DNA: TGTGCCAGCAGCTTAGCCGGGACTAGCGGGGGGCCCGAGACCCAGTACTTC. Full variable domain (outside the CDR3, taken from reference TRBV7-9 and TRBJ2-5): DTGVSQNPRHKITKRGQNVTFRCDPISEHNRLYWYRQTLGQGPEFLTYFQNEAQLEKSRLLSDRFSAERPKGSFSTLEIQRTEQGDSAMYLCASSLAGTSGGPETQYFGPGTRLLVL.

The rearrangement links TRBV13 to TRBJ1-1, with D unresolved. The CDR3 loop spans 12 amino acids. Germline CDR1 PRHDT, CDR2 FYEKMQ (reference sequence). Trimming cost V 0 bases and J 8 bases, with 7 bases left between them. The CDR3 coding sequence is TGTGCCAGCAGCTTAGGCCTTCCCGAAGCTTTCTTT. Translating it yields CASSLGLPEAFF.

This clone was found many times. V is TRBV7-3 and J is TRBJ2-3, with TRBD2 identical over 16 bases. The J segment lost 3 bases and the V segment lost 5 bases, leaving 8 bases of the junction unmatched. This CDR3 spans 18 amino acids. CDR1 SGHTA and CDR2 FQGTGA come from the germline V gene. The DNA of the CDR3 is TGTGCCAGCAGCCCGGGGACTAGCGGGGGGGAGGGTACAGATACGCAGTATTTT. Protein: CASSPGTSGGEGTDTQYF. The variable domain in full, with the rest retrieved from reference TRBV7-3 and TRBJ2-3, is GAGVSQTPSNKVTEKGKYVELRCDPISGHTALYWYRQSLGQGPEFLIYFQGTGAADDSGLPNDRFFAVRPEGSVSTLKIQRTERGDSAVYLCASSPGTSGGEGTDTQYFGPGTRLTVL.

This clone showed up just a few times. The chain carries TRBV21-1 and TRBJ1-3; whether TRBD1, the table's D call, matches the DNA was not checked. TRBV21-1 has pseudogene status. The length of the CDR3 is 19 residues. Here the CDR3 DNA reads TGTGCCAGCAGCAAAGTAGGGGGCCACCTGGAGGCCGGGATACACACCATATATTTT. Its protein is CASSKVGGHLEAGIHTIYF.

The chain links TRBV28 to TRBJ2-3, with 8 bases matching TRBD2. The CDR3 contains 14 residues. With V trimmed by 6 bases and J by 9 bases, 11 bases remained unmatched. In germline, CDR1 is MDHEN, CDR2 SYDVKM. The CDR3 loop is CASSSGLAPATQYF. CDR3 bases: TGTGCCAGCAGCAGCGGACTAGCTCCAGCCACGCAGTATTTT. Full variable domain (rest looked up from reference TRBV28 and TRBJ2-3): DVKVTQSSRYLVKRTGEKVFLECVQDMDHENMFWYRQDPGLGLRLIYFSYDVKMKEKGDIPEGYSVSREKKERFSLILESASTNQTSMYLCASSSGLAPATQYFGPGTRLTVL.

The table lists this clone with a few counts. The chain recombines TRBV13 with TRBJ2-7; tentatively, D is TRBD1 (5 bases). The CDR3 consists of 13 residues. Trimming cost V 2 bases and J 5 bases, with 10 bases left between them. Germline CDR1 reads PRHDT; CDR2 reads FYEKMQ (reference sequence). The CDR3 sequence: CASSLLGVDEQYV. The CDR3, as DNA: TGTGCCAGCAGCTTACTAGGGGTGGACGAGCAGTACGTC.